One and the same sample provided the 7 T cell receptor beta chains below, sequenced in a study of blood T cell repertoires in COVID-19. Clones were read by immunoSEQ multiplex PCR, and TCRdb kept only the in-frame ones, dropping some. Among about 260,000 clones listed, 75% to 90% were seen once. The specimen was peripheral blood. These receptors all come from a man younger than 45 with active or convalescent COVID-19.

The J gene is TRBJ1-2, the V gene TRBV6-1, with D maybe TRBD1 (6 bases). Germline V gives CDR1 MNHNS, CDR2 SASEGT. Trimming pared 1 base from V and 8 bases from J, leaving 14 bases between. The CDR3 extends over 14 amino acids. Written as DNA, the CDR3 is TGTGCCAGCAGTGAAGAGCGGGGGGCCGGGGGCTACACCTTC. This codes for CASSEERGAGGYTF.

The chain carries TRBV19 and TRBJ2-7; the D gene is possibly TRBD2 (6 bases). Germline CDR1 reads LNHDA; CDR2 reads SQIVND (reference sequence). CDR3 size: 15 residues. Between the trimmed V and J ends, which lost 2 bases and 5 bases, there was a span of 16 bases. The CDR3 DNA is TGTGCCAGTAGTATAACCCCGCCGGGGGTCCACGAGCAGTACTTC. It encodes CASSITPPGVHEQYF.

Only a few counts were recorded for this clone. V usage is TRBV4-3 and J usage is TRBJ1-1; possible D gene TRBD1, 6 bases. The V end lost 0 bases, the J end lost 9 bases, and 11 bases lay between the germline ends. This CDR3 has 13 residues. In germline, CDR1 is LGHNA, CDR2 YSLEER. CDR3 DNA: TGCGCCAGCAGCCAAGAGTTGCAGGGGCAAGCTTTCTTT. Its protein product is CASSQELQGQAFF.

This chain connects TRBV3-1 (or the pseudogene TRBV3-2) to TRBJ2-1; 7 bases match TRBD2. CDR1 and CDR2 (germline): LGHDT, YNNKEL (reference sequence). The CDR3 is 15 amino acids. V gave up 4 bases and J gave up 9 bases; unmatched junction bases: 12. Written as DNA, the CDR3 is TGTGCCAGCAGCCTGTTGGGGGGGTCTAATCCTGAGCAGTTCTTC. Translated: CASSLLGGSNPEQFF.

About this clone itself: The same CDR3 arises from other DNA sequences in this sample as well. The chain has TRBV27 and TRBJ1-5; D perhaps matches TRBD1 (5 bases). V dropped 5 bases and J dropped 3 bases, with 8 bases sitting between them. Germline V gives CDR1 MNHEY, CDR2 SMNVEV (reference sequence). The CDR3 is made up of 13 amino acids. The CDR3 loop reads CASSQGSNQPQHF. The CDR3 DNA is TGTGCCAGCAGTCAGGGTTCCAATCAGCCCCAGCATTTT.

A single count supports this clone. This CDR3 reads CASRDIYEQYF. The CDR3 DNA is TGTGCCAGCAGGGACATCTACGAGCAGTACTTC. The chain joins TRBV6-5 to TRBJ2-7, with a weak D call TRBD1 (5 bases). Germline V lookup: CDR1 MNHEY, CDR2 SVGAGI. The CDR3 extends over 11 amino acids. V lost 6 bases and J 3 bases, leaving 6 bases between the germline ends.

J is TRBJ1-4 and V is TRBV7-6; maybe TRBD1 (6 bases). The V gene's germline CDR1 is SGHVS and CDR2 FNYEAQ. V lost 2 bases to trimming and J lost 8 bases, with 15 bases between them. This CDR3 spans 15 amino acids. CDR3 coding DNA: TGTGCCAGCAGCTTAACAGGACAGTCGGTCGAAAAACTGTTTTTT. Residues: CASSLTGQSVEKLFF.